A selection of T cell receptor beta chains follows, all from one sample in a study of blood T cells in healthy people across ages. TCRdb processed the 5' RACE reads anew with MiXCR; each CDR3 protein has one entry. Among hundreds of thousands of distinct CDR3 sequences, 44% were seen once, and the ten largest hold about 19%. The sample consisted of blood. The receptors derive from a man aged 60 to 69 in good health. CDR3s include the opening cysteine and the closing phenylalanine or tryptophan. A D gene is named only where the DNA matches it firmly. Some rows have no size entry. The others give once, few or many, or a class for an expanded clone.

CDR3: CASSQNRGSGYTF; DNA: TGTGCCAGCAGCCAAAACAGGGGAAGTGGCTACACCTTC; D: TRBD1; V: TRBV11-3; size: .; J: TRBJ1-2; length: 13
CDR3: CATSRGWETQYF; DNA: TGTGCCACCAGCAGAGGATGGGAGACCCAGTACTTC; D: .; V: TRBV15; size: few; J: TRBJ2-5; length: 12
CDR3: CASSQPGRIYNEQFF; DNA: TGTGCCAGCAGCCAGCCGGGACGGATCTACAATGAGCAGTTCTTC; D: .; V: TRBV7-2; size: .; J: TRBJ2-1; length: 15
CDR3: CASSPRRGSGETQYF; DNA: TGTGCCAGCAGTCCTCGAAGGGGTTCGGGGGAGACCCAGTACTTC; D: .; V: TRBV25-1; size: few; J: TRBJ2-5; length: 15
CDR3: CATSDSAGTSVDEQFF; DNA: TGTGCCACCAGTGATTCAGCCGGGACTAGCGTAGATGAGCAGTTCTTC; D: TRBD2; V: TRBV24-1; size: few; J: TRBJ2-1; length: 16
CDR3: CSGRTGMEAQYF; DNA: TGCAGTGGCAGGACAGGGATGGAGGCCCAGTACTTC; D: TRBD1; V: TRBV20-1; size: .; J: TRBJ2-5; length: 12
CDR3: CSVGRTQETQYF; DNA: TGCAGCGTGGGACGGACTCAAGAGACCCAGTACTTC; D: .; V: TRBV29-1; size: few; J: TRBJ2-5; length: 12
CDR3: CASTPGGASGYTF; DNA: TGTGCCAGCACCCCCGGGGGGGCGTCGGGCTACACCTTC; D: .; V: TRBV7-2; size: few; J: TRBJ1-2; length: 13
CDR3: CASSPPSREGQGASKETQYF; DNA: TGTGCCAGCAGCCCACCCTCGAGGGAGGGACAGGGGGCCTCTAAAGAGACCCAGTACTTC; D: TRBD1; V: TRBV7-2; size: many; J: TRBJ2-5; length: 20
CDR3: CASSPRRAYGGAGETQYF; DNA: TGTGCCAGCAGTCCAAGACGGGCCTACGGGGGGGCTGGGGAGACCCAGTACTTC; D: TRBD2; V: TRBV7-2; size: few; J: TRBJ2-5; length: 18
CDR3: CASSLSQPNEQFF; DNA: TGTGCCAGCAGCTTAAGTCAGCCCAATGAGCAGTTCTTC; D: .; V: TRBV11-2; size: .; J: TRBJ2-1; length: 13
CDR3: CASSLAGRTSTDTQYF; DNA: TGCGCCAGCAGCTTGGCTGGCCGCACTAGCACAGATACGCAGTATTTT; D: .; V: TRBV5-1; size: few; J: TRBJ2-3; length: 16
CDR3: CASTRDGSYGYTF; DNA: TGTGCCAGCACCCGAGACGGATCCTATGGCTACACCTTC; D: .; V: TRBV6-2/TRBV6-3; size: many; J: TRBJ1-2; length: 13
CDR3: CASSGSASFYEQYF; DNA: TGTGCCAGCAGTGGCAGCGCTTCCTTCTACGAGCAGTACTTC; D: .; V: TRBV2; size: .; J: TRBJ2-7; length: 14
CDR3: CSAQPGTAKETQYF; DNA: TGCAGTGCTCAACCCGGGACCGCAAAAGAGACCCAGTACTTC; D: .; V: TRBV20-1; size: .; J: TRBJ2-5; length: 14
CDR3: CASSLRGTGETQYF; DNA: TGTGCCAGCAGCTTGCGGGGCACGGGAGAGACCCAGTACTTC; D: .; V: TRBV5-6; size: few; J: TRBJ2-5; length: 14
CDR3: CASSEVKGNEQYF; DNA: TGTGCCAGCAGTGAAGTCAAGGGCAACGAGCAGTACTTC; D: .; V: TRBV6-1; size: .; J: TRBJ2-7; length: 13
CDR3: CATSRDPPGSYNEQFF; DNA: TGTGCCACCAGCAGAGATCCGCCAGGGTCCTACAATGAGCAGTTCTTC; D: .; V: TRBV15; size: .; J: TRBJ2-1; length: 16
CDR3: CASSKSDEQYF; DNA: TGTGCCAGCTCAAAGTCCGACGAGCAGTACTTC; D: .; V: TRBV18; size: .; J: TRBJ2-7; length: 11
CDR3: CASSKRVLAESYEQYF; DNA: TGTGCCAGCAGCAAAAGAGTACTAGCGGAGAGCTACGAGCAGTACTTC; D: TRBD2; V: TRBV3-1; size: .; J: TRBJ2-7; length: 16
CDR3: CATDVGGLYEQYF; DNA: TGTGCCACCGATGTGGGGGGGCTGTACGAGCAGTACTTC; D: .; V: TRBV2; size: .; J: TRBJ2-7; length: 13
CDR3: CACSSGYIEQYF; DNA: TGTGCCTGCAGTTCCGGTTATATCGAACAGTACTTC; D: .; V: TRBV6-2/TRBV6-3; size: .; J: TRBJ2-5; length: 12
CDR3: CATSRAKGGSYNSPLHF; DNA: TGTGCCACCAGCAGAGCCAAAGGGGGTTCCTATAATTCACCCCTCCACTTT; D: .; V: TRBV15; size: few; J: TRBJ1-6; length: 17
CDR3: CSVEPLDSAVGGAFF; DNA: TGCAGCGTTGAACCTTTAGACAGCGCGGTTGGTGGAGCTTTCTTT; D: .; V: TRBV29-1; size: .; J: TRBJ1-1; length: 15
CDR3: CASSPSGGEYEQYF; DNA: TGTGCCAGCTCACCATCCGGGGGCGAGTACGAGCAGTACTTC; D: .; V: TRBV18; size: .; J: TRBJ2-7; length: 14
CDR3: CAIIRTSGGAVQRTRYF; DNA: TGTGCCATCATTCGAACTAGCGGGGGGGCCGTGCAAAGGACCCGGTACTTC; D: TRBD2; V: TRBV10-3; size: .; J: TRBJ2-5; length: 17
CDR3: CASTPVSDNEQFF; DNA: TGTGCCAGCACCCCCGTCAGCGACAATGAGCAGTTCTTC; D: .; V: TRBV5-5; size: .; J: TRBJ2-1; length: 13
CDR3: CASSQGQGTNIQYF; DNA: TGTGCCAGCAGCCAAGGGCAGGGGACCAACATTCAGTACTTC; D: .; V: TRBV3-1; size: .; J: TRBJ2-4; length: 14
CDR3: CASSRDAISQPQHF; DNA: TGTGCCAGCTCACGCGACGCGATCAGCCAGCCCCAGCATTTT; D: .; V: TRBV18; size: .; J: TRBJ1-5; length: 14
CDR3: CSARGGSGDTSYNEQYF; DNA: TGCAGTGCTAGAGGGGGTAGCGGGGATACATCCTACAATGAGCAGTACTTC; D: TRBD2; V: TRBV20-1; size: .; J: TRBJ2-7; length: 17
CDR3: CAIRQAENYGYTF; DNA: TGTGCCATCAGACAGGCGGAAAACTATGGCTACACCTTC; D: .; V: TRBV12-3/TRBV12-4; size: few; J: TRBJ1-2; length: 13